This T cell receptor (beta chain) was captured by sequencing in a study of radiotherapy plus CTLA-4 blockade in lung cancer (dated by TCRdb to the late 2010s). The study in broad terms: Among the enrolled patients, roughly 17% had an objective response, and 31% reached disease control.

What the study reported, not specific to this receptor: TCR clones derived from tumors expanded in peripheral blood after treatment with radiotherapy and ipilimumab. The strongest predictors of response, as reported, were early dynamic changes in blood T cell clones along with a rise in serum interferon-beta after radiation.

Library creation used the immunoSEQ multiplex PCR assay. The clones in this table, taken by TCRdb from immuneACCESS, are in-frame only. Not every clone is retained; where verified, under half of the shortfall comes from an unresolved V gene, and the cause of the rest is unknown. This sample gives approximately 33,000 clones in total; 70% to 80% of them show up just once. In total, the top ten clones hold roughly 8% of the sample. This clone appeared a few times. The clone's antigen remains unknown. No clone much larger than this one lies a single base away; base qualities are absent. Focal radiation therapy combined with CTLA-4 blockade (ipilimumab) was tested in patients with chemo-refractory metastatic non-small-cell lung cancer. Sequences SEHNR (CDR1) and FQNEAQ (CDR2) are obtained from the germline V gene (reference sequence). V and J lose 11 bases and 4 bases, and a span of 14 bases separates them. The cysteine opens and the phenylalanine closes a CDR3 of 12 amino acids. Only the CDR3 part of the read is kept: 36 bases, read in frame from the first base.

This clonotype originated in a human donor with non-small cell lung cancer who had stable disease on radiotherapy plus ipilimumab. The V and J genes are TRBV7-9 and TRBJ1-2, with no D gene named confidently. The sequencing used peripheral blood, collected from a patient treated with radiotherapy plus ipilimumab. The CDR3 loop reads CASAGPPYGYTF. The DNA reads as follows: TGTGCCTCCGCGGGCCCCCCCTATGGCTACACCTTC. The entire variable domain, with the stretches around the CDR3 drawn from the reference TRBV7-9 and TRBJ1-2 proteins, is DTGVSQNPRHKITKRGQNVTFRCDPISEHNRLYWYRQTLGQGPEFLTYFQNEAQLEKSRLLSDRFSAERPKGSFSTLEIQRTEQGDSAMYLCASAGPPYGYTFGSGTRLTVV.